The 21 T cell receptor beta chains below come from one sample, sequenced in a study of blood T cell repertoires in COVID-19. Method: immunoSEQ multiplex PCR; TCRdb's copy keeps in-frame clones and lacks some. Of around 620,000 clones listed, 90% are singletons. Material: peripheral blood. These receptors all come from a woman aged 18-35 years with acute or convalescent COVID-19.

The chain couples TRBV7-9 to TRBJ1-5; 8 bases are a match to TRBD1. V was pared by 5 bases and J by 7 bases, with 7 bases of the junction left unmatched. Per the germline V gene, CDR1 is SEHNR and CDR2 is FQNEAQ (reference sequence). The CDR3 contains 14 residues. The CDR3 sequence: CASSLDRGEQPQHF. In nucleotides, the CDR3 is TGTGCCAGCAGCCTAGACAGGGGCGAACAGCCCCAGCATTTT.

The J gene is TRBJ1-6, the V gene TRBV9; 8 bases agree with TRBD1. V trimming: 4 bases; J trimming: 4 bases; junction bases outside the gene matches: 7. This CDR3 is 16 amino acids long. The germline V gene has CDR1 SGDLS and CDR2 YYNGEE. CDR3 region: CASSPQGTGYNSPLHF. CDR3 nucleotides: TGTGCCAGCAGCCCCCAGGGGACAGGATATAATTCACCCCTCCACTTT.

The CDR3 bases are TGCGCCAGCAGCTTGCAGGGGCCGATTTCTGGAAACACCATATATTTT. Amino acids: CASSLQGPISGNTIYF. This chain uses TRBV5-1 with TRBJ1-3; possibly TRBD1 for D (6 bases). V dropped 1 base and J dropped 1 base, with 12 bases sitting between them. The CDR3 spans 16 residues. Germline lookup yields CDR1 SGHRS and CDR2 YFSETQ.

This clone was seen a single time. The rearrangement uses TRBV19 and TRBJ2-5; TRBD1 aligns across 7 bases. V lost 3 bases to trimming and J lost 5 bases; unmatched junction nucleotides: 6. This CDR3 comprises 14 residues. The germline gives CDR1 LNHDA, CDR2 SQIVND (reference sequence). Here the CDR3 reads CASSIWTGAETQYF. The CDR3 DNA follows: TGTGCCAGTAGTATTTGGACAGGTGCTGAGACCCAGTACTTC.

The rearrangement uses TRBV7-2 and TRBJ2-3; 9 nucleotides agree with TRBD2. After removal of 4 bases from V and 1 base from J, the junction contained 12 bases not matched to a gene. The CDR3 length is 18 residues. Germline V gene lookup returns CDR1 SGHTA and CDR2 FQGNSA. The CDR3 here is CASSSSLLASGGTDTQYF. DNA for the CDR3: TGTGCCAGCAGCTCTTCCCTTTTGGCTAGCGGGGGCACAGATACGCAGTATTTT. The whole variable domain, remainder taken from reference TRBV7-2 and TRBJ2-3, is GAGVSQSPSNKVTEKGKDVELRCDPISGHTALYWYRQSLGQGLEFLIYFQGNSAPDKSGLPSDRFSAERTGGSVSTLTIQRTQQEDSAVYLCASSSSLLASGGTDTQYFGPGTRLTVL.

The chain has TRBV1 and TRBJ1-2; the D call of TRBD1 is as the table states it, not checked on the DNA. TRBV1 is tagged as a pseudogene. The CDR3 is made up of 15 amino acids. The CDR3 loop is CTSSHPQGANYGYTF. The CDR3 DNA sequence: TGCACCAGCAGCCACCCCCAGGGCGCTAACTATGGCTACACCTTC.

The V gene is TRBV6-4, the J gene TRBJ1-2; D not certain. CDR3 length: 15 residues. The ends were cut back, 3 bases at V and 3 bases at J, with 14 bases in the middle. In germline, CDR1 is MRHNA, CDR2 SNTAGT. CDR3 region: CASSESYMSYYGYTF. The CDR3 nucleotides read TGTGCCAGCAGTGAATCTTATATGTCCTACTATGGCTACACCTTC.

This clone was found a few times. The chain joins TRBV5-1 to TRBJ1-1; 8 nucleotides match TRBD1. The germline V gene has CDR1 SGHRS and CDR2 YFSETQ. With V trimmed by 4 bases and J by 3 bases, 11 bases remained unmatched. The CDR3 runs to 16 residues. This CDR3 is CASSADRVTRDTEAFF. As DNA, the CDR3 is TGCGCCAGCAGCGCGGACAGGGTAACTCGGGACACTGAAGCTTTCTTT.

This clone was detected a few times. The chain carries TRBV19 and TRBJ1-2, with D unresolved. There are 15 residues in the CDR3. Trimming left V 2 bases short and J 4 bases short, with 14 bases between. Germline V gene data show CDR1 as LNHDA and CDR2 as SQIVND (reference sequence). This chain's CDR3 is CASSISWEATYGYTF. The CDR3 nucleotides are TGTGCCAGTAGTATATCCTGGGAGGCAACCTATGGCTACACCTTC.

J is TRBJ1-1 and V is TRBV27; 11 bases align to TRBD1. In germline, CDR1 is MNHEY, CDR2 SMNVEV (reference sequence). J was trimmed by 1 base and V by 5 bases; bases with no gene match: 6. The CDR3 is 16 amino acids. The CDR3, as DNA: TGTGCCAGCAGTACTCCCGGACAGGGGGCGAACACTGAAGCTTTCTTT. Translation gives CASSTPGQGANTEAFF.

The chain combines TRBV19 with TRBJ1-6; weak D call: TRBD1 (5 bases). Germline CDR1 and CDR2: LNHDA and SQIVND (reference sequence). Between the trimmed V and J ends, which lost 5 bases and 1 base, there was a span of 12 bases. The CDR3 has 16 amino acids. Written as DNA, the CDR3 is TGTGCCAGTAGTGCAGGGTTGGGGTCCTATAATTCACCCCTCCACTTT. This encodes CASSAGLGSYNSPLHF.

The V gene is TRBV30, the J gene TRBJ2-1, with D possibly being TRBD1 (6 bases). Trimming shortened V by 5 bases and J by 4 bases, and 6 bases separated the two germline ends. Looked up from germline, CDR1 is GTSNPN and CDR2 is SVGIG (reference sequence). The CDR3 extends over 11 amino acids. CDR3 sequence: CAWQGYNEQFF. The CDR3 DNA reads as TGTGCCTGGCAGGGGTACAATGAGCAGTTCTTC.

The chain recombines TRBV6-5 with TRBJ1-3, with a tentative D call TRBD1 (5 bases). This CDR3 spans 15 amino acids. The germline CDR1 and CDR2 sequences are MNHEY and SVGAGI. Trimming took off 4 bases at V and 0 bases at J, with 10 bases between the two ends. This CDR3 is CASSFGGSSGNTIYF. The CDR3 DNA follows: TGTGCCAGCAGTTTTGGGGGGAGCTCTGGAAACACCATATATTTT.

The CDR3, as DNA: TGTGCCATCAGAACAGGGGACGGAGCCCTCCACTTT. Amino acid sequence: CAIRTGDGALHF. This chain uses TRBV7-7 with TRBJ1-6, with TRBD1 matching 7 bases. Losses at the gene ends were 10 bases for V and 14 bases for J; bases not matched to a gene: 11. There are 12 residues in the CDR3. Germline-derived CDR1 and CDR2 are SSHAT and FNYEAQ (reference sequence).

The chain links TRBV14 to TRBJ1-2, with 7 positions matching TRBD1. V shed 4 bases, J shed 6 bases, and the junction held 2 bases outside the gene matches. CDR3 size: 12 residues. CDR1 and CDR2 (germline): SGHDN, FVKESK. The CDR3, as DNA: TGTGCCAGCAGCCCAGGGGGTAATGGCTACACCTTC. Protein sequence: CASSPGGNGYTF.

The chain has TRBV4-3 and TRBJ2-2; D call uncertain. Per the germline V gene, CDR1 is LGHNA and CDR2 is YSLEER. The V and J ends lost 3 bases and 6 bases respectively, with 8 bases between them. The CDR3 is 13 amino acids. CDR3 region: CASSHLLPGELFF. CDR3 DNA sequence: TGCGCCAGCAGCCACCTCCTCCCCGGGGAGCTGTTTTTT.

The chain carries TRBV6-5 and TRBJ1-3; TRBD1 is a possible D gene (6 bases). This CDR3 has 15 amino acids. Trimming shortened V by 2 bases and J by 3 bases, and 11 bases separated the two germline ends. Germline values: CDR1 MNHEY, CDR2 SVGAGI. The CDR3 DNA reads TGTGCCAGCAGTTACCCAACAGGGTTTGGAAACACCATATATTTT. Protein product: CASSYPTGFGNTIYF.

CDR3 sequence reads: CASSHIRGPYNEQFF. DNA of the CDR3: TGCGCCAGCAGCCATATCAGGGGCCCCTACAATGAGCAGTTCTTC. The chain is built from TRBV4-3 and TRBJ2-1; D might be TRBD1 (6 bases). Germline CDR1 and CDR2: LGHNA and YSLEER. V shed 3 bases and J shed 2 bases, with 11 bases lying between them. The CDR3 contains 15 residues.

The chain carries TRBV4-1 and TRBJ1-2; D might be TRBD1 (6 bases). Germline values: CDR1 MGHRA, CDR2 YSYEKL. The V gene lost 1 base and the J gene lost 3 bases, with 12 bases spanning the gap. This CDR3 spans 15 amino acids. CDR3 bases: TGCGCCAGCAGCCAAGGGACAGAGGGTGACTATGGCTACACCTTC. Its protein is CASSQGTEGDYGYTF.

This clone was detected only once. The CDR3 loop reads CASSGRGTGTGLDEQYF. The CDR3 DNA reads TGTGCCAGTAGTGGAAGGGGGACCGGGACAGGTCTTGACGAGCAGTACTTC. The chain recombines TRBV19 with TRBJ2-7; 8 nucleotides agree with TRBD1. Trimming cost V 5 bases and J 5 bases; bases outside gene matches: 17. The CDR3 is made up of 17 amino acids. The germline V gene encodes CDR1 LNHDA and CDR2 SQIVND (reference sequence).

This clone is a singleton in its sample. Here the CDR3 DNA reads TGTGCCAGCAGTCAATTGGGGGGGAACACTGAAGCTTTCTTT. This gives the protein CASSQLGGNTEAFF. The chain employs TRBV3-1 (or the pseudogene TRBV3-2) and TRBJ1-1, with D maybe TRBD1 (5 bases). Germline V gene data show CDR1 as LGHDT and CDR2 as YNNKEL (reference sequence). CDR3 size: 14 residues. V was clipped by 6 bases and J by 1 base, with 12 bases between them.